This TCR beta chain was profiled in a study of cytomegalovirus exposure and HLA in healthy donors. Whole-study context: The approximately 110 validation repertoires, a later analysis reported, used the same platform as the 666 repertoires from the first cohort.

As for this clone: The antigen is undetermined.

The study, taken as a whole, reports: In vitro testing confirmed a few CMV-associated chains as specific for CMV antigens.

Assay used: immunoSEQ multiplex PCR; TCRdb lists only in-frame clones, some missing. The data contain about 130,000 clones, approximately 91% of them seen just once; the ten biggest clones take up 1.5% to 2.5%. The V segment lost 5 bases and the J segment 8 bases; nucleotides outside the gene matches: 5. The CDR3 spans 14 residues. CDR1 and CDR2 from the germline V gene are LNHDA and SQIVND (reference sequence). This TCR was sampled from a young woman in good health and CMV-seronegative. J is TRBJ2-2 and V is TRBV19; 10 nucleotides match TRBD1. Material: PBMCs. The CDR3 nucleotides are TGTGCCAGTAGTGGACAGGGGGTTCCAGGGGAGCTGTTTTTT. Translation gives CASSGQGVPGELFF.